This T cell receptor (beta chain) was obtained from a study of breast tumors, draining lymph nodes, adjacent tissues (dated by TCRdb to about 2016). Study-wide context: Breast cancer patients provided tumor, adjacent nontumor tissue and axillary lymph nodes, and the study compared the TCR beta repertoires across these three sources. The study aimed to assess the relationships and possible T-cell exchange between tumor, surrounding tissue and draining lymph node repertoires in human breast cancer.

The axillary draining lymph nodes of breast cancer patients were the source of the lymph node samples. The instrument given in TCRdb is Illumina HiSeq 2000. TCR beta chain libraries were generated through multiplex PCR amplification. High-throughput sequencing was used to analyze the amplified TCR beta chain products. In-frame beta chains were kept once TCRdb had trimmed the public reads at Q25 with fastp and called clones with MiXCR. Every entry covers one CDR3 protein and lists the most common genes and DNA from its rows. For this sample the table gives some 120,000 distinct CDR3 sequences, of which just under 20% were detected only once. The top ten clonotypes cover over 3% of the sample. Results the study describes overall, beyond this receptor: The data were judged consistent with most tumor T cells deriving from the lymph node and then expanding within tumor tissue. The conclusion that tumor T cells originate in lymph nodes was framed as consistent with a hypothesis rather than directly demonstrated. Tumors showed preferential V and J gene usage, and their T-cell repertoire diversity fell below that of lymph nodes yet above that of nontumor tissue. In luminal-like breast cancer, tumor and nontumor tissue repertoires resembled each other significantly more than in basal-like breast cancer.

The sample holds many counts of this clonotype. Its antigen target is currently unknown. No base quality values were provided; no much bigger clone lies one nucleotide off. Spanning cysteine to phenylalanine, the CDR3 consists of 13 amino acids. The sequence is cut down to CDR3 DNA, 39 bases in frame from base 1. Looking up the germline V gene yields CDR1 MNHEY and CDR2 SVGEGT. The trim is 2 bases for V and 5 bases for J, with a gap of 9 bases between the germline ends. This TCR derives from a female donor with breast cancer. Some clones in this sample may be carry-over from other donors' samples. The sequencing input was axillary lymph node tissue. The rearranged chain carries TRBV6-2 or TRBV6-3 and TRBJ2-5, with the D segment possibly TRBD1 or TRBD2, each aligning over 5 bases. The CDR3 reads as follows: CASSYLGGETQYF. In nucleotide form, the sequence is TGTGCCAGCAGTTACCTTGGGGGTGAGACCCAGTACTTC.